Described below is a single T cell receptor (beta chain) sequence and its context. CDR3 length: 15 residues. The V end lost 4 bases, the J end lost 6 bases, and 16 bases lay between the germline ends. Germline V gives CDR1 SNHLY, CDR2 FYNNEI. This specimen comes from a study of T cell responses to AZD1222 COVID-19 vaccine. Sequencing used immunoSEQ multiplex PCR; TCRdb keeps in-frame clones, though not all of them. The sample has approximately 120,000 clones; around 90% are singletons. The source of this sequence is an adult in good health. The specimen was peripheral blood, collected on day 0 of AZD1222 vaccination. This chain connects TRBV2 to TRBJ1-5, with a weak D call TRBD1 (5 bases). CDR3 sequence: CASSVTDGAGQPQHF. CDR3 nucleotides: TGTGCCAGCAGTGTGACAGACGGGGCCGGTCAGCCCCAGCATTTT. The whole variable domain, filled in from reference TRBV2 and TRBJ1-5, reads EPEVTQTPSHQVTQMGQEVILRCVPISNHLYFYWYRQILGQKVEFLVSFYNNEISEKSEIFDDQFSVERPDGSNFTLKIRSTKLEDSAMYFCASSVTDGAGQPQHFGDGTRLSIL.